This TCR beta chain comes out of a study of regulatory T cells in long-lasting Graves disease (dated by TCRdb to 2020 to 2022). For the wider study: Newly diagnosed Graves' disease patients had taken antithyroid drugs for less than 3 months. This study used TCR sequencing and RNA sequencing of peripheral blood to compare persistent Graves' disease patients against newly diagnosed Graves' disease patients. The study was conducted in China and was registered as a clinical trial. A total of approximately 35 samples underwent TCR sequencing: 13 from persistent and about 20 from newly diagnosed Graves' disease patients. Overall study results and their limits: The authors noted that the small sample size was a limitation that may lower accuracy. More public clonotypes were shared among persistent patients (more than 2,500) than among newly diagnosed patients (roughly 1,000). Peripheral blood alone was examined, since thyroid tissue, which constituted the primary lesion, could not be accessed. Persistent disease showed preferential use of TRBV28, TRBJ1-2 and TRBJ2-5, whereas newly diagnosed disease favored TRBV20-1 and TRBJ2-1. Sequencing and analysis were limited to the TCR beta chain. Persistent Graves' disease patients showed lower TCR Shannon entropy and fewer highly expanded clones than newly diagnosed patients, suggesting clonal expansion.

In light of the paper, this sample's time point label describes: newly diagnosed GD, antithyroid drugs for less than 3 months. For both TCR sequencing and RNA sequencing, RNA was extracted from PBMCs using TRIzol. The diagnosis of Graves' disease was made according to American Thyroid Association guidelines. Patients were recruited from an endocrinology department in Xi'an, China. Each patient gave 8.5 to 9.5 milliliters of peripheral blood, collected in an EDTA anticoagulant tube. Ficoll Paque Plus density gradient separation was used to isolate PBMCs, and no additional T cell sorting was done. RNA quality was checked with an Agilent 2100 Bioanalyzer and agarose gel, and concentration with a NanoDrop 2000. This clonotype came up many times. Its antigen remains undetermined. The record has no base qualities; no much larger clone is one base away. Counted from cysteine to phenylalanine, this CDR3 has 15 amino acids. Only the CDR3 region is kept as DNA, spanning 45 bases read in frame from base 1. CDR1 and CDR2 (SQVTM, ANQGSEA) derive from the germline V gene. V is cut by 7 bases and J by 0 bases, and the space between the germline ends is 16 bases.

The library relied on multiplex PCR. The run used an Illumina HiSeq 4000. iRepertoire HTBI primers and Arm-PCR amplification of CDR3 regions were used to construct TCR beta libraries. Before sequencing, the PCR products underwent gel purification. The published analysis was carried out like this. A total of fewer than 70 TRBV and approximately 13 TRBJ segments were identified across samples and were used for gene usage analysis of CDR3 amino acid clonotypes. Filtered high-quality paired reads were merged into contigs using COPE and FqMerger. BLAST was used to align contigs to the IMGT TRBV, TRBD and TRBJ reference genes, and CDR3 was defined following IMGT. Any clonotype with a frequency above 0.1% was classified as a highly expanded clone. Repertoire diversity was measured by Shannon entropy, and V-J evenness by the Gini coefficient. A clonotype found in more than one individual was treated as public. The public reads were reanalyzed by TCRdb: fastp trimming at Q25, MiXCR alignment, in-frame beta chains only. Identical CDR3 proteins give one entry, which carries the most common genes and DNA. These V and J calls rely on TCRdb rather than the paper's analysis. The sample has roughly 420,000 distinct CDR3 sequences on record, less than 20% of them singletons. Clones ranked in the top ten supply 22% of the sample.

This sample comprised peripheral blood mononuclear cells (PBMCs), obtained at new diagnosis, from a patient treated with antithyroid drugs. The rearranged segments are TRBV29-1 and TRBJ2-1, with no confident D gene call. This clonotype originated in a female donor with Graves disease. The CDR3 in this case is CSAPGGSNSYNEQFF. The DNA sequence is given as TGCAGCGCCCCGGGCGGCAGCAACTCCTACAATGAGCAGTTCTTC.